This passage covers 31 T cell receptor beta chains from one sample sequenced in a study of T-cell reconstitution after alpha-beta-depleted transplantation in children. It was with unique molecular identifiers that the TCRbeta library was prepared. MiXCR, run by TCRdb on the PCR reads, gives a single entry per CDR3 protein. The table includes about 500,000 distinct CDR3 sequences, about 33% detected once. This sample comprised PBMCs from the stem cell graft donor, obtained from the stem cell graft. All receptors derive from a human donor who donated a stem cell graft to a child with aplastic anemia.

A single count supports this clonotype. The chain recombines TRBV24-1 with TRBJ2-1, with D uncertain. Germline CDR1 and CDR2: KGHDR and SFDVKD. The CDR3 totals 13 residues. Trimming took 7 bases from V and 6 from J, leaving 12 bases between them. The CDR3 is CATRELQSNEQFF. The CDR3 DNA sequence: TGTGCCACCAGGGAATTACAGAGCAATGAGCAGTTCTTC.

This clonotype appeared a few times. The chain links TRBV30 to TRBJ1-5, with 9 bases fitting TRBD1. This CDR3 is built from 13 residues. With V trimmed by 4 bases and J by 9 bases, 7 bases remained unmatched. Germline loops: CDR1 GTSNPN, CDR2 SVGIG (reference sequence). CDR3 nucleotide sequence: TGTGCCTGGAACGGACAGGGGATGGGGCCCCAGCATTTT. Translating gives CAWNGQGMGPQHF.

This clonotype appeared once. At one end, the junction sequence differs from germline, possibly due to a read error. The chain employs TRBV9 and TRBJ2-2, with a weak D call TRBD1 (6 bases). The CDR3 totals 16 residues. Germline CDR1 reads SGDLS; CDR2 reads YYNGEE. The CDR3 nucleotides read TGTGCCAGCAGCGCACAGACAGGTGCGAACCCCGGGGAGCTGTTTTTT. It encodes CASSAQTGANPGELFF.

This clonotype was detected only a few times. V and J are TRBV10-3 and TRBJ2-1; 7 nucleotides match TRBD1. CDR1 ENHRY and CDR2 SYGVKD come from the germline V gene. This CDR3 has 14 residues. The J segment lost 1 base and the V segment lost 4 bases, leaving 1 base of the junction unmatched. The CDR3 sequence is CAISGQGSYNEQFF. In DNA form, the CDR3 reads TGTGCCATCAGTGGACAGGGTTCCTACAATGAGCAGTTCTTC.

The chain has TRBV27 and TRBJ2-7; possible D gene TRBD1, 6 bases. V lost 3 bases to trimming and J lost 4 bases, with 13 bases between them. Germline assignment: CDR1 MNHEY and CDR2 SMNVEV (reference sequence). CDR3 size: 14 residues. This CDR3 reads CASSLSQGSYEQYF. In DNA, the CDR3 is TGTGCCAGCAGTTTGTCACAGGGAAGTTACGAGCAGTACTTC.

The V and J genes are TRBV6-2 or TRBV6-3 and TRBJ2-1; the match to TRBD2 covers 10 bases. V shed 7 bases and J 9 bases; nucleotides not matched to a gene: 21. This CDR3 contains 18 residues. Germline values: CDR1 MNHEY, CDR2 SVGEGT. The CDR3 here is CASTVEPSGRGSFGEQFF. Here the CDR3 DNA reads TGTGCCAGCACCGTCGAGCCAAGCGGGAGGGGGTCGTTTGGTGAGCAGTTCTTC.

The rearrangement links TRBV6-2 or TRBV6-3 to TRBJ2-3; D perhaps matches TRBD2 (6 bases). This CDR3 has 16 residues. V was pared by 0 bases and J by 2 bases, with 12 bases between. Germline V gene sequence: CDR1 MNHEY, CDR2 SVGEGT. The CDR3 DNA follows: TGTGCCAGCAGTTACTCCCGGGGGAGGACCACAGATACGCAGTATTTT. Translated, it gives CASSYSRGRTTDTQYF.

This clonotype was seen a few times. The V gene is TRBV30, the J gene TRBJ2-5; 7 bases align to TRBD2. This CDR3 contains 15 residues. V lost 0 bases and J lost 5; bases outside the gene matches: 9. Germline CDR1 GTSNPN, CDR2 SVGIG (reference sequence). CDR3 bases: TGTGCCTGGAGTGTCCCTAGCCCCGGGGGGGAGACCCAGTACTTC. Protein sequence: CAWSVPSPGGETQYF.

The rearrangement uses TRBV5-1 and TRBJ1-5, with TRBD1 matching 7 bases. This CDR3 region has 15 residues. CDR1 and CDR2 from the germline V gene are SGHRS and YFSETQ. J lost 6 bases, V lost 4 bases, and 10 bases had no gene match. The CDR3 coding sequence is TGCGCCAGCAGCCCAAACACAGGGGACGGTCAGCCCCAGCATTTT. Translation: CASSPNTGDGQPQHF. The whole variable domain, remainder taken from reference TRBV5-1 and TRBJ1-5, is KAGVTQTPRYLIKTRGQQVTLSCSPISGHRSVSWYQQTPGQGLQFLFEYFSETQRNKGNFPGRFSGRQFSNSRSEMNVSTLELGDSALYLCASSPNTGDGQPQHFGDGTRLSIL.

The gene calls are TRBV9 and TRBJ2-1; TRBD2 might be the D (5 bases). This CDR3 has 11 amino acids. CDR1 SGDLS and CDR2 YYNGEE come from the germline V gene. V lost 7 bases and J 8 bases, leaving 10 bases between the germline ends. The CDR3 region is CASGGWDEQFF. The CDR3 DNA reads TGTGCCAGCGGAGGCTGGGATGAGCAGTTCTTC.

The table lists this clonotype with many counts. The chain uses TRBV3-1 and TRBJ1-4, with D tentatively TRBD1 (5 bases). V lost 4 bases and J lost 8, with 20 bases in between. The CDR3 contains 16 residues. From germline, CDR1 is LGHDT and CDR2 YNNKEL (reference sequence). The CDR3 DNA follows: TGTGCCAGCAGCCTCGCGGGAGGGACTTCAAACGAAAAACTGTTTTTT. Amino acid sequence: CASSLAGGTSNEKLFF.

This chain links TRBV7-2 with TRBJ1-2; 9 bases are shared with TRBD1. CDR1 and CDR2 (germline): SGHTA, FQGNSA. The CDR3 sequence is 14 residues long. V lost 1 base, J lost 7 bases, and 4 bases stayed unmatched. CDR3 coding DNA: TGTGCCAGCAGCTTAGGGGGACAGGGAGCTGGCTACACCTTC. Protein sequence: CASSLGGQGAGYTF.

Only a few counts were recorded for this clonotype. The rearrangement links TRBV20-1 to TRBJ1-2, with D hard to call. Trimming cost V 1 base and J 3 bases, with 3 bases left between them. CDR3 length equals 11 residues. Germline loops: CDR1 DFQATT, CDR2 SNEGSKA (reference sequence). The DNA of the CDR3 is TGCAGTGCTAGAGGGGACTATGGCTACACCTTC. Protein sequence: CSARGDYGYTF.

This clonotype was seen many times. The chain has TRBV20-1 and TRBJ1-2, with D possibly being TRBD1 (5 bases). CDR1 is DFQATT and CDR2 is SNEGSKA in the germline V gene (reference sequence). V lost 6 bases and J 8 bases, leaving 22 bases between the germline ends. This CDR3 spans 14 amino acids. CDR3 protein: CSAPGPSFMEGYTF. The CDR3 bases are TGCAGTGCGCCGGGACCAAGCTTTATGGAGGGCTACACCTTC.

This rearrangement joins TRBV28 to TRBJ2-7, with TRBD2 matching over 7 bases. Germline CDR1 reads MDHEN; CDR2 reads SYDVKM. The CDR3 length is 14 residues. The trim removed 6 bases at V and 4 bases at J, leaving 9 bases unmatched. The CDR3 loop reads CASRSAGRIYEQYF. Written as DNA, the CDR3 is TGTGCCAGCAGATCAGCGGGACGTATTTACGAGCAGTACTTC.

This clonotype was detected a few times. The chain employs TRBV5-1 and TRBJ2-1; a weak D match, TRBD2 (6 bases). Germline V gives CDR1 SGHRS, CDR2 YFSETQ. With 1 base removed from V and 0 bases from J, the gap between germline ends came to 8 bases. The CDR3 extends over 15 amino acids. The CDR3 is CASSLTSSSYNEQFF. The DNA for the CDR3 is TGCGCCAGCAGCTTGACTAGCAGCTCCTACAATGAGCAGTTCTTC.

On this clonotype itself: As the CDR3 is not closed by the conserved phenylalanine or tryptophan, this likely results from a read error. The chain recombines TRBV11-2 with TRBJ2-1; tentatively, D is TRBD1 (5 bases). This CDR3 contains 17 residues. Germline values: CDR1 SGHAT, CDR2 FQNNGV. Trimming took 0 bases from V and 8 from J, leaving 20 bases between them. The CDR3 coding sequence is TGTGCCAGCAGCTTAGATTCTGGGGCAGGGTTGTTCGATGAGCAGTTCTCC. Its translation: CASSLDSGAGLFDEQFS.

This rearrangement joins TRBV6-1 to TRBJ1-5; weak D call: TRBD1 (5 bases). The CDR3 loop spans 16 amino acids. Per the germline V gene, CDR1 is MNHNS and CDR2 is SASEGT. V was cut by 6 bases and J by 8 bases, with 23 bases left in between. DNA for the CDR3: TGTGCCAGCAGCTCCAACCTGCTGACAGCCTACAAGCCCCAGCATTTT. Translation gives CASSSNLLTAYKPQHF.

The chain combines TRBV7-9 with TRBJ1-5, with 9 bases matching TRBD1. CDR1 is SEHNR and CDR2 is FQNEAQ in the germline V gene (reference sequence). CDR3 length equals 14 residues. Trimming took 5 bases from V and 5 from J; bases not matched to a gene: 4. CDR3 amino acids: CASSAWDRDQPQHF. Here the CDR3 DNA reads TGTGCCAGCAGCGCATGGGACAGGGATCAGCCCCAGCATTTT.

This clonotype was found a few times. The rearrangement links TRBV18 to TRBJ2-7; possibly TRBD2 for D (6 bases). The germline gives CDR1 KGHSH, CDR2 LQKENI. The CDR3 covers 15 residues. V was pared by 3 bases and J by 0 bases, with 12 bases between. The CDR3: CASSPITGSSYEQYF. CDR3 bases: TGTGCCAGCTCACCTATTACCGGGAGCTCCTACGAGCAGTACTTC.

This chain joins TRBV2 and TRBJ2-5; D is possibly TRBD1 (6 bases). In germline, CDR1 is SNHLY, CDR2 FYNNEI. The CDR3 consists of 15 residues. Between the trimmed V and J ends, which lost 5 bases and 1 base, there was a span of 14 bases. CDR3 DNA sequence: TGTGCCAGCAGTACGCAGGGGCTGACCCAAGAGACCCAGTACTTC. As protein: CASSTQGLTQETQYF.

This clonotype was seen more than once but under ten times. The rearrangement links TRBV29-1 to TRBJ2-5; D ambiguous. The CDR3 totals 12 residues. CDR1 is SQVTM, CDR2 ANQGSEA, per germline. V was pared by 5 bases and J by 5 bases, with 12 bases between. For the CDR3, the DNA is TGCAGCGTTACCCCTCCCCTGGAGACCCAGTACTTC. This sequence encodes CSVTPPLETQYF.

This clonotype was observed a few times. The rearrangement uses TRBV20-1 and TRBJ2-6, with D hard to call. Per the germline V gene, CDR1 is DFQATT and CDR2 is SNEGSKA (reference sequence). CDR3 length: 12 residues. The germline V and J ends were trimmed by 5 bases and 2 bases, with 4 bases remaining between them. The CDR3 DNA reads TGCAGTGCTCTACCTGGGGCCAACGTCCTGACTTTC. Its protein is CSALPGANVLTF.

The CDR3 loop reads CSARAPVRVSSYEQYF. CDR3 DNA sequence: TGCAGTGCTAGGGCCCCGGTGAGGGTAAGCTCCTACGAGCAGTACTTC. J is TRBJ2-7 and V is TRBV20-1; TRBD2 is a possible D gene (5 bases). Looked up from germline, CDR1 is DFQATT and CDR2 is SNEGSKA (reference sequence). This CDR3 has 16 amino acids. V was cut by 3 bases and J by 0 bases, with 18 bases left in between.

Only a few counts were recorded for this clonotype. The chain combines TRBV28 with TRBJ1-4, with 7 nucleotides matching TRBD1. The ends lost 2 bases at V and 8 bases at J; junction bases unmatched: 5. CDR1 is MDHEN, CDR2 SYDVKM, per germline. The CDR3 totals 14 residues. The CDR3 DNA is TGTGCCAGCAGTTTAAGGGGGCTCCGAGAAAAACTGTTTTTT. Translated: CASSLRGLREKLFF.

This clonotype was picked up a small number of times. CDR3 coding DNA: TGTGCCATCAGTGGCTATGACGGCAGATCCAAAAACATTCAGTACTTC. This sequence encodes CAISGYDGRSKNIQYF. V usage is TRBV10-3 and J usage is TRBJ2-4; D remains unclear. The CDR3 extends over 16 amino acids. V lost 4 bases, J lost 2 bases, and 15 bases lay in between. CDR1 and CDR2 (germline): ENHRY, SYGVKD.

The chain links TRBV7-2 to TRBJ2-3; possible D gene TRBD2, 6 bases. The germline V gene encodes CDR1 SGHTA and CDR2 FQGNSA. V lost 5 bases to trimming and J lost 10 bases, with 13 bases between them. The CDR3 sequence is 12 residues long. In DNA, the CDR3 is TGTGCCAGCAGCCACTCGCGGGGCCCGCAGTATTTT. This gives the protein CASSHSRGPQYF.

This clonotype was observed a handful of times. This chain connects TRBV6-1 to TRBJ2-7, with 12 bases that match TRBD2. The ends lost 7 bases at V and 4 bases at J; junction bases unmatched: 11. Germline V gives CDR1 MNHNS, CDR2 SASEGT. The CDR3 contains 16 residues. CDR3 residues: CASIRLAGEAFYEQYF. The CDR3 bases are TGTGCCAGCATCCGACTAGCGGGAGAAGCGTTTTACGAGCAGTACTTC.

This clonotype was detected only a few times. The rearrangement links TRBV29-1 to TRBJ2-3; no firm D call. This CDR3 region has 14 residues. V gave up 7 bases and J gave up 4 bases, with 18 bases separating them. From germline, CDR1 is SQVTM and CDR2 ANQGSEA. The CDR3 coding sequence is TGCAGCGCAGGCCGATCTTACCCCGCAGATACGCAGTATTTT. Translated: CSAGRSYPADTQYF.

The J gene is TRBJ2-1, the V gene TRBV20-1; 8 bases align to TRBD2. V shed 4 bases and J 0 bases; nucleotides not matched to a gene: 8. CDR3 length: 16 residues. Germline CDR1 reads DFQATT; CDR2 reads SNEGSKA (reference sequence). This chain's CDR3 is CSATDPTSGSYNEQFF. Here the CDR3 DNA reads TGCAGTGCTACCGATCCCACTAGCGGCTCCTACAATGAGCAGTTCTTC.

V usage is TRBV7-9 and J usage is TRBJ1-4, with 7 nucleotides matching TRBD1. The CDR3 spans 16 residues. Germline V lookup: CDR1 SEHNR, CDR2 FQNEAQ (reference sequence). Germline trimming cut 4 bases from V and 3 bases from J; bases unmatched to any gene: 8. CDR3 sequence: CASSSTGEGANEKLFF. The DNA for the CDR3 is TGTGCCAGCAGCTCCACAGGGGAAGGAGCTAATGAAAAACTGTTTTTT. The whole variable domain, remainder taken from reference TRBV7-9 and TRBJ1-4, is DTGVSQNPRHKITKRGQNVTFRCDPISEHNRLYWYRQTLGQGPEFLTYFQNEAQLEKSRLLSDRFSAERPKGSFSTLEIQRTEQGDSAMYLCASSSTGEGANEKLFFGSGTQLSVL.